The T cell receptor (beta chain) under discussion was sequenced for a study of CD8+ T cells in alopecia areata. Study findings and constraints: Scalp clonality decreased significantly with tofacitinib, and so did expanded CD8+ clones among the top 100.

Extraction and reverse transcription of RNA yielded cDNA as the sequencing template. The data were produced by immunoSEQ multiplex PCR, yet TCRdb's version contains in-frame clones alone and is incomplete. The sample has 190,000 or so clones, 58% seen once. V shed 7 bases and J shed 1 base, with 20 bases lying between them. Germline V CDR1 and CDR2: SQVTM, ANQGSEA. The CDR3 has 15 amino acids. The treatment: oral pan-JAK inhibitor, 5-10 mg twice daily. PBMCs, the starting material, were the source of sorted CD4+ and CD8+ T cells. A remark on this clone: Its target is not known.

This TCR came from a human donor with alopecia areata. Here the sequenced sample was CD4+ T cells sorted from blood, taken at week 24, from a patient treated with tofacitinib. The chain carries TRBV29-1 and TRBJ2-7, with D possibly TRBD2 on 6 matching bases. The CDR3 DNA follows: TGCAGCGCCCTACGCCCAACGGGAGTGTCCTACGAGCAGTACTTC. It is translated as CSALRPTGVSYEQYF.